Below are 10 T cell receptor beta chains sequenced from a single sample in a study of blood T cell repertoires in COVID-19. The data were produced by immunoSEQ multiplex PCR, yet TCRdb's version contains in-frame clones alone and is incomplete. This table has about 280,000 clones, roughly 80% appearing once. The sequenced sample was PBMCs or T cells enriched from blood (not recorded which). The receptors here all came from a middle-aged man who had been exposed to COVID-19.

This chain connects TRBV5-5 to TRBJ1-5; 12 bases line up with TRBD1. J was trimmed by 5 bases and V by 4 bases; bases with no gene match: 4. Germline-derived CDR1 and CDR2 are SGHKS and YYEKEE (reference sequence). This CDR3 has 15 amino acids. The CDR3 region is CASSGGQGAYQPQHF. The CDR3 region has the DNA TGTGCCAGCAGCGGGGGACAGGGGGCTTATCAGCCCCAGCATTTT.

The chain couples TRBV27 to TRBJ1-1; possible D gene TRBD1, 6 bases. Trimming shortened V by 6 bases and J by 7 bases, and 15 bases separated the two germline ends. Germline CDR1 is MNHEY and CDR2 is SMNVEV (reference sequence). The CDR3 length is 13 residues. CDR3 region: CASSGGRFLEAFF. In DNA, the CDR3 is TGTGCCAGCAGCGGGGGGCGCTTCCTTGAAGCTTTCTTT.

The V call is TRBV5-6, the J call TRBJ1-1, with unresolved D. The CDR3 has 14 residues. V was clipped by 0 bases and J by 1 base, with 7 bases between them. Germline assignment: CDR1 SGHDT and CDR2 YYEEEE. The CDR3 loop reads CASSLEPGNTEAFF. The CDR3 coding sequence is TGTGCCAGCAGCTTGGAACCAGGGAACACTGAAGCTTTCTTT.

This sequence joins TRBV10-3 and TRBJ1-2, with 7 positions matching TRBD1. In germline, CDR1 is ENHRY, CDR2 SYGVKD. The CDR3 spans 11 residues. V shed 8 bases and J 8 bases; nucleotides not matched to a gene: 5. CDR3 DNA sequence: TGTGCCATCGAAGGGGGCTTAGGCTACACCTTC. The encoded protein is CAIEGGLGYTF.

About this clone itself: The same CDR3 arises from other DNA sequences in this sample as well. V and J are TRBV4-2 and TRBJ2-7, with 7 bases fitting TRBD2. Germline CDR1 LGHNA, CDR2 YNFKEQ. With V trimmed by 1 base and J by 0 bases, 3 bases remained unmatched. This CDR3 is 15 amino acids long. CDR3 DNA sequence: TGTGCCAGCAGCCAAGGTGGCGGGAGCTCCTACGAGCAGTACTTC. Amino acids: CASSQGGGSSYEQYF.

In this sample, this clone turned up a few times. This chain links TRBV6-5 with TRBJ1-1, with D possibly matching TRBD1 (5 bases). The CDR3 is 13 residues long. V dropped 8 bases and J dropped 6 bases, with 16 bases sitting between them. The germline V gene has CDR1 MNHEY and CDR2 SVGAGI. CDR3 coding DNA: TGTGCCAGCGTTCCGGTCGGGGGACCTGAAGCTTTCTTT. It translates to CASVPVGGPEAFF.

The chain uses TRBV7-9 and TRBJ1-4; 7 bases fit TRBD1. The CDR3 spans 15 residues. Germline CDR1 and CDR2: SEHNR and FQNEAQ (reference sequence). The J segment lost 5 bases and the V segment lost 2 bases, leaving 5 bases of the junction unmatched. CDR3 coding DNA: TGTGCCAGCAGCTTACCGACAGGGAGAAATGAAAAACTGTTTTTT. Amino acid sequence: CASSLPTGRNEKLFF.

The chain combines TRBV29-1 with TRBJ2-3; the D gene is possibly TRBD1 (5 bases). CDR3 length: 13 residues. Trimming removed 7 bases at V and 1 base at J, with 12 bases between. Germline CDR1 is SQVTM and CDR2 is ANQGSEA. The chain's CDR3 is CSATGIGTDTQYF. The CDR3 region has the DNA TGCAGCGCCACAGGAATCGGCACAGATACGCAGTATTTT.

CDR3 DNA sequence: TGTGCCAGCAGCTTAATGTTCGGGACTAGGAGGTACAATGAGCAGTTCTTC. It codes for CASSLMFGTRRYNEQFF. The J gene is TRBJ2-1, the V gene TRBV7-9, with TRBD2 identical over 8 bases. Germline trimming cut 2 bases from V and 4 bases from J; bases unmatched to any gene: 10. Germline V lookup: CDR1 SEHNR, CDR2 FQNEAQ (reference sequence). The length of the CDR3 is 17 residues.

This clone was observed a handful of times. The chain employs TRBV15 and TRBJ2-7; 7 bases fit TRBD1. This CDR3 is 15 amino acids long. The J segment lost 2 bases and the V segment lost 2 bases, leaving 6 bases of the junction unmatched. The germline V gene has CDR1 LNHNV and CDR2 YYDKDF (reference sequence). CDR3 residues: CATSRSATGAYEQYF. CDR3 nucleotides: TGTGCCACCAGCAGATCCGCCACAGGGGCCTACGAGCAGTACTTC. Filled out from reference TRBV15 and TRBJ2-7, the complete variable domain reads DAMVIQNPRYQVTQFGKPVTLSCSQTLNHNVMYWYQQKSSQAPKLLFHYYDKDFNNEADTPDNFQSRRPNTSFCFLDIRSPGLGDTAMYLCATSRSATGAYEQYFGPGTRLTVT.